The clone carrying this T cell receptor beta chain was seen only once. Its cognate antigen is unknown. The CDR3 totals 16 residues. V gave up 3 bases and J gave up 1 base, with 12 bases separating them. Germline V gene sequence: CDR1 SGHVS, CDR2 FQNEAQ. This entry comes from a study of cytomegalovirus exposure and HLA in healthy donors. As for the study in general: The same platform was used for the 120 or so validation repertoires as for the approximately 670 first-cohort repertoires, as reported in a later analysis. Regarding the study as a whole: Specificity for CMV antigens was confirmed in vitro for a few of the CMV-associated chains.

This table comes from immunoSEQ multiplex PCR, and its TCRdb copy is limited to in-frame clones, with some not included. Among tens of thousands of clones listed, over 90% were seen once. The sequencing input was PBMCs. The gene calls are TRBV7-8 and TRBJ2-2, with D possibly being TRBD2 (6 bases). This TCR came from a woman younger than 35 in good health and CMV-seropositive. The CDR3 nucleotides are TGTGCCAGCAGCTTCCAACCGCGGGGGAACACCGGGGAGCTGTTTTTT. This translates into CASSFQPRGNTGELFF.